This T cell receptor beta chain was sequenced for a study of read filtering for tumor transcriptome and immune sequencing. Study-wide points: The CD138-negative fraction was mixed bone marrow immune cells, not pure T cells.

This clonotype was observed many times. Its antigen is unknown. Molecular barcoded adaptors covering alpha/delta and beta/gamma chains were used on around 370 ng RNA. TCRdb processed the reads anew with MiXCR; each CDR3 protein has one entry. Seen here are 75,000 to 95,000 distinct CDR3 sequences, about 12% observed once, and the top ten hold 15%. Germline loops: CDR1 SNHLY, CDR2 FYNNEI. CDR3 length: 16 residues. Trimming at V came to 6 bases and at J to 0 bases, leaving 2 bases not matched to a gene. The chain joins TRBV2 to TRBJ2-1; 13 bases align to TRBD2. The TCR sequence derives from a donor aged 40 or over with multiple myeloma. The sequenced sample was a population of CD138-negative cells sorted from bone marrow. CDR3 bases: TGTGCCAGCAGGGGACTAGCGGGAAGCTCCTACAATGAGCAGTTCTTC. Protein product: CASRGLAGSSYNEQFF.